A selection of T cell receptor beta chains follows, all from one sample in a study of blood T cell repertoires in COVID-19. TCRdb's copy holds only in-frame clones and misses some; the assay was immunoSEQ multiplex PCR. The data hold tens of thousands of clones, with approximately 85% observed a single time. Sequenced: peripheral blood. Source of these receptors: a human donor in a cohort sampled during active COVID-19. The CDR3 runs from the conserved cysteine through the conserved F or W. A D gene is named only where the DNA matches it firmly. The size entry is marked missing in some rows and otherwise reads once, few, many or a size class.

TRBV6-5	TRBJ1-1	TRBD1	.	CASSLKVTGTGEAFF	TGTGCCAGCAGTTTAAAAGTGACAGGGACGGGTGAAGCTTTCTTT
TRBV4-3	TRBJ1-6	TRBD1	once	CASSTSTGDSPLHF	TGCGCCAGCAGCACCTCCACAGGGGATTCACCCCTCCACTTT
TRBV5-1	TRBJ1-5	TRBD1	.	CASSPTGQGRSNQPQHF	TGCGCCAGCAGCCCTACGGGACAGGGGCGTAGCAATCAGCCCCAGCATTTT
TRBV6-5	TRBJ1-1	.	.	CASSQTGMNTEAFF	TGTGCCAGCAGTCAAACAGGTATGAACACTGAAGCTTTCTTT
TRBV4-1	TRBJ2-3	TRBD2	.	CASSRADSGDTQYF	TGCGCCAGCAGCCGGGCGGATAGCGGGGATACGCAGTATTTT
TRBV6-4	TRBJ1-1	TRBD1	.	CASSETWTGGTEAFF	TGTGCCAGCAGTGAAACTTGGACAGGGGGTACTGAAGCTTTCTTT
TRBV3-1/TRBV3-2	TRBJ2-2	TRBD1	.	CASSHPRGTANTGEPFF	TGTGCCAGCAGCCATCCTAGGGGGACAGCGAACACCGGGGAGCCGTTTTTT
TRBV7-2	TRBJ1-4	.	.	CASSLAYSGEKLFF	TGTGCCAGCAGCTTAGCTTACAGCGGGGAAAAACTGTTTTTT
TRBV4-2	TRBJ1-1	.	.	CASSQGRQTEAFF	TGTGCCAGCAGCCAAGGACGACAGACTGAAGCTTTCTTT
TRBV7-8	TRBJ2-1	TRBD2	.	CASSPPGGADNEQFF	TGTGCCAGCAGCCCTCCGGGAGGGGCGGACAATGAGCAGTTCTTC
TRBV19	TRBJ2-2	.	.	CASSINGGYTGELFF	TGTGCCAGTAGTATAAATGGCGGATACACCGGGGAGCTGTTTTTT
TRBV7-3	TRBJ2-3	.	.	CASSLEGGPDTQYF	TGTGCCAGCAGCTTAGAGGGGGGGCCAGATACGCAGTATTTT
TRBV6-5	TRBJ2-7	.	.	CASTEEGGLTYEQYF	TGTGCCAGCACCGAAGAGGGGGGGCTGACCTACGAGCAGTACTTC
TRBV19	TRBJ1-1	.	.	CASNPPGRLNTEAFF	TGTGCCAGTAACCCCCCAGGCAGATTGAACACTGAAGCTTTCTTT
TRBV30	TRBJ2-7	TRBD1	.	CAWSTGTGSYEQYF	TGTGCCTGGAGTACCGGGACAGGGTCCTACGAGCAGTACTTC
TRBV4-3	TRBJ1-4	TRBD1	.	CASSRDSARATNEKLFF	TGCGCCAGCAGCCGGGACAGCGCGAGGGCAACTAATGAAAAACTGTTTTTT
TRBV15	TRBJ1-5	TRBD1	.	CATSRDLGTGPQHF	TGTGCCACCAGCAGAGATCTGGGGACAGGGCCCCAGCATTTT
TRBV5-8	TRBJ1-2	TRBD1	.	CASSLDPDRGDYLDGYTF	TGTGCCAGCAGCTTGGATCCGGACAGGGGCGACTATTTGGATGGCTACACCTTC
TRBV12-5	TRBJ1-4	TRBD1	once	CASGLVQGGGKLFF	TGTGCTAGTGGTTTGGTTCAAGGGGGCGGTAAACTGTTTTTT
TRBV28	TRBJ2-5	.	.	CASSLGTSETQYF	TGTGCCAGCAGTTTGGGGACAAGTGAGACCCAGTACTTC
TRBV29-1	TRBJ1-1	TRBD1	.	CSVEDPRGQGSTEAFF	TGCAGCGTTGAAGACCCGAGGGGGCAGGGGAGCACTGAAGCTTTCTTT
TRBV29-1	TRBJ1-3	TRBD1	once	CSVEGGTGSGNTIYF	TGCAGCGTTGAAGGCGGGACAGGGAGTGGAAACACCATATATTTT
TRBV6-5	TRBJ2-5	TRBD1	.	CASRGQGQETQYF	TGTGCCAGCAGGGGACAGGGACAAGAGACCCAGTACTTC
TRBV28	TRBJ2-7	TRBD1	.	CASSSTTGTTEQYF	TGTGCCAGCAGTTCCACGACAGGGACCACGGAGCAGTACTTC
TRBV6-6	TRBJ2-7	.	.	CASSTRDTTYEQYF	TGTGCCAGCAGTACCCGGGACACTACCTACGAGCAGTACTTC
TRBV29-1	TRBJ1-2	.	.	CSVGAPARGVDGYTF	TGCAGCGTTGGAGCCCCTGCCAGGGGAGTTGATGGCTACACCTTC
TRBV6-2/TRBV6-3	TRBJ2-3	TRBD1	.	CASSYRDSPTDTQYF	TGTGCCAGCAGTTACCGGGACAGCCCCACAGATACGCAGTATTTT
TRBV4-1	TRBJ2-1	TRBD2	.	CASSQYSGGGEQFF	TGCGCCAGCAGCCAATATAGCGGGGGCGGTGAGCAGTTCTTC
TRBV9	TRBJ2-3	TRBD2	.	CASSPHPASGGTDTQYF	TGTGCCAGCAGCCCTCACCCCGCTAGCGGGGGCACAGATACGCAGTATTTT
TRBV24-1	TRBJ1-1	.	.	CATSDGNTEAFF	TGTGCCACCAGTGACGGGAACACTGAAGCTTTCTTT
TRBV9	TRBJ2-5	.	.	CASSVRGQETQYF	TGTGCCAGCAGCGTAAGGGGACAAGAGACCCAGTACTTC
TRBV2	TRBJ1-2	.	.	CASSPENYGYTF	TGTGCCAGCAGTCCCGAGAACTATGGCTACACCTTC
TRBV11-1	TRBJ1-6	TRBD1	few	CASSSDRGNSPLHF	TGTGCCAGCAGCTCTGACAGGGGTAATTCACCCCTCCACTTT
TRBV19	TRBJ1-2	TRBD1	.	CASSMSHSSGQKHGYTF	TGTGCCAGTAGTATGAGTCATAGTTCGGGACAGAAGCATGGCTACACCTTC
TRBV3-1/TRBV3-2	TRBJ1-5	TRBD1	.	CASSQGLTGGGQPQHF	TGTGCCAGCAGCCAAGGGCTAACAGGGGGCGGTCAGCCCCAGCATTTT
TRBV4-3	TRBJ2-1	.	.	CASSFLLSPIHEQFF	TGCGCCAGCAGCTTCCTACTCTCCCCCATCCATGAGCAGTTCTTC
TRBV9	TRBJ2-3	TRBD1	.	CASSVGTGKRTDTQYF	TGTGCCAGCAGCGTGGGGACAGGGAAGAGGACAGATACGCAGTATTTT
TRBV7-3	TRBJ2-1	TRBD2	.	CASSSVVGTSGNYEQFF	TGTGCCAGCAGCTCGGTGGTGGGGACTAGCGGGAATTATGAGCAGTTCTTC
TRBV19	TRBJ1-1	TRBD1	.	CASTQGAGGTEAFF	TGTGCCAGTACCCAAGGGGCAGGGGGCACTGAAGCTTTCTTT
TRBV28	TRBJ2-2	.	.	CASSWRGGPGGELFF	TGTGCCAGCAGTTGGCGGGGTGGGCCTGGCGGGGAGCTGTTTTTT
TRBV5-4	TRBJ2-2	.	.	CASSLAGTGELFF	TGTGCCAGCAGCTTGGCGGGGACTGGGGAGCTGTTTTTT
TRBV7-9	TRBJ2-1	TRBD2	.	CASSLVAGVGEQFF	TGTGCCAGCAGCTTAGTGGCGGGGGTTGGTGAGCAGTTCTTC
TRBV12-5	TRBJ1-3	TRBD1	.	CASGLPPSGGNTIYF	TGTGCTAGTGGTTTGCCTCCTTCAGGGGGTAACACCATATATTTT
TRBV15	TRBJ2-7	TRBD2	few	CATSRDVGLAVAYEQYF	TGTGCCACCAGCAGAGATGTTGGACTAGCGGTTGCCTACGAGCAGTACTTC
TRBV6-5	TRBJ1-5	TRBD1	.	CASSPRDRARQPQHF	TGTGCCAGCAGTCCCCGGGACAGGGCAAGGCAGCCCCAGCATTTT